This T cell receptor (beta chain) was found in a study of blood T cell repertoires in COVID-19. Overall study context: Acute and convalescent COVID-19 samples came from the United States, Italy and Spain.

V lost 3 bases and J 2 bases, leaving 11 bases between the germline ends. The CDR3 has 15 amino acids. CDR1 SGHVS and CDR2 FQNEAQ come from the germline V gene. In the original processing: Estimation of nucleated cell counts was performed using reference gene primer amplification. The repertoire was sequenced with immunoSEQ multiplex PCR; TCRdb's copy has only in-frame clones and lacks some. The D gene and trimming were derived from the DNA, and the V and J assignments and clone size from that table. The sample has hundreds of thousands of clones; about 82% are singletons. The chain recombines TRBV7-8 with TRBJ1-3, with D perhaps matching TRBD1 (5 bases). The specimen sequenced was peripheral blood. The source of this sequence is a man aged 50-59 years with active or convalescent COVID-19. The CDR3 sequence: CASSLQGFAGNTIYF. For the CDR3, the DNA is TGTGCCAGCAGCTTGCAGGGATTCGCTGGAAACACCATATATTTT. The full variable domain, rest sourced from reference TRBV7-8 and TRBJ1-3, is GAGVSQSPRYKVAKRGQDVALRCDPISGHVSLFWYQQALGQGPEFLTYFQNEAQLDKSGLPSDRFFAERPEGSVSTLKIQRTQQEDSAVYLCASSLQGFAGNTIYFGEGSWLTVV.